The present entry profiles one T cell receptor (beta chain) with its context. Its specificity is not known. The data were obtained in a study of post-analysis software for immune sequencing data. As for the study in general: In terms of disease course, relapsing-remitting, secondary progressive and progressive-relapsing multiple sclerosis were included. Study-level points and caveats: In patients, roughly five TRBV segments were more frequent than in controls, with TRBV5-6, TRBV5-1 and TRBV20-1 among them. Samples made in the same batch grouped tightly together by F measure. Comparison with controls showed significantly lower normalized Chao1 diversity in multiple sclerosis patients.

V was cut by 3 bases and J by 0 bases, with 14 bases left in between. This CDR3 is 16 amino acids long. Unique molecular identifiers were present in the TCR beta cDNA libraries. Once roughly 0.9 to 11 million T cells were used, hundreds of thousands of cDNA molecules resulted. TCRdb analysed the PCR reads with MiXCR anew, one entry per CDR3 protein. The sample contains 550,000 to 700,000 distinct CDR3 sequences, 44% of which appear only once. This chain joins TRBV12-3 or TRBV12-4 and TRBJ1-2; D gene unclear. This receptor was taken from a girl aged 5-17 years with multiple sclerosis. The source material was blood. CDR3 sequence: CASSLGVTATNYGYTF. In DNA form, the CDR3 reads TGTGCCAGCAGTTTGGGTGTTACAGCGACTAACTATGGCTACACCTTC.